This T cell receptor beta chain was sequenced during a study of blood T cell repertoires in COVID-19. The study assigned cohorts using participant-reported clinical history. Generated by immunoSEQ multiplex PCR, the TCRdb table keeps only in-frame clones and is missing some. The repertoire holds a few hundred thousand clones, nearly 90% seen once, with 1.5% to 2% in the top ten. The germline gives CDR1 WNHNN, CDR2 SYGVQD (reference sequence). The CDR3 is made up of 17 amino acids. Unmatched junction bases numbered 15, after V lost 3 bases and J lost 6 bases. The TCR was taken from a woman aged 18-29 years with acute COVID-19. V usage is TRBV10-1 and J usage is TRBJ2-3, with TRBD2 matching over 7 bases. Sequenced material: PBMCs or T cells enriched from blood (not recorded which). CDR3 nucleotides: TGCGCCAGCAGTGACCCGGTCAGCGGGACCCCTGCGGATACGCAGTATTTT. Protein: CASSDPVSGTPADTQYF.